The clone carrying this T cell receptor beta chain was seen once. The antigen is not known. These data come from a study of cytomegalovirus exposure and HLA in healthy donors. CDR3 length: 13 residues. With 7 bases clipped from V and 9 bases from J, the junction kept 12 bases outside the gene matches. Germline V gives CDR1 SGHTS, CDR2 YDEGEE. Study-wide results and limits: In the analysis, some V segments, TRBV6-2 and TRBV6-3 included, were excluded as indistinguishable. Roughly uniform depth of sequencing across donors was assumed in presence/absence analyses.

A multiplex PCR was run with 60 Vbeta primers and 13 Jbeta primers. Repertoires were generated with immunoSEQ multiplex PCR, while TCRdb's copy carries only in-frame clones and drops some. The sample includes over 85,000 clones, just over 75% seen only once; the top ten take roughly 12%. What was sequenced was PBMCs. The receptor was isolated from a man aged 30 to 45 in good health and CMV-seropositive. The rearrangement joins TRBV5-8 to TRBJ2-7, with 8 bases identical to TRBD1. CDR3 region: CASGGQGARGQYF. The CDR3 nucleotides read TGTGCCAGCGGAGGGCAGGGGGCGCGCGGGCAGTACTTC.